This TCR beta chain was recovered during a study of shared clonotypes between healthy human individuals. DNA at 200 ng, about 30,000 T cell genomes, went into sorted-subset replicate PCRs. Assay: immunoSEQ multiplex PCR; the TCRdb copy retains only in-frame clones and omits some. The table includes about 1 million clones, approximately 68% detected once. To note about this clone: Its antigen is still unknown. Other DNA sequences in this specimen translate into the identical CDR3.

The CDR3 is made up of 14 amino acids. V lost 2 bases to trimming and J lost 2 bases, with 8 bases between them. Germline loops: CDR1 WSHSY, CDR2 SAAADI. General study points: The sharing of 4.5% to 5.5% of naive CD4 clonotypes was seen across a handful of donors. With few donors, the genetic and exposure-history diversity represented was limited. Collection of samples was limited to blood; tissue repertoires likely differ.

The rearrangement uses TRBV10-2 and TRBJ2-3; possibly TRBD1 for D (6 bases). The source of this sequence is a man aged 18 to 29 in good health. The sequencing input was memory CD4+ T cells sorted from blood. Subset reported: CD45RA-negative fraction. For the CDR3, the DNA is TGCGCCAGCAGTGAGGGGGGCTCCACAGATACGCAGTATTTT. Residues: CASSEGGSTDTQYF.